This TCR beta chain stems from a study of beta chain features in type 1 diabetes. General study findings and limits: Type 1 diabetes patients had TCRB CDR3s that were shorter (moderately but significantly so) in all four CD4+ subsets.

Note on this clone: Its cognate antigen is unknown. Its ends do not fully match the called genes, so a read error is possible.

Reverse transcribing all isolated RNA meant expressed TCRB transcripts were sequenced. Assay: immunoSEQ multiplex PCR; the TCRdb copy retains only in-frame clones and omits some. The repertoire holds 200,000 to 300,000 clones, 13% to 15% seen once, with roughly 0.024% in the top ten. Germline values: CDR1 SGHRS, CDR2 YFSETQ. This CDR3 has 17 amino acids. This sequence originates from a woman aged 40 to 55 in good health. The chain joins TRBV5-1 to TRBJ2-7, with TRBD2 matching over 14 bases. The sequencing input was naive CD4+ T cells from blood. The CDR3 DNA follows: TGCGCCAGCCGCTTTGGACTAGCGGGGGGATACTCCTACGAGCAGTACTTC. As protein: CASRFGLAGGYSYEQYF.